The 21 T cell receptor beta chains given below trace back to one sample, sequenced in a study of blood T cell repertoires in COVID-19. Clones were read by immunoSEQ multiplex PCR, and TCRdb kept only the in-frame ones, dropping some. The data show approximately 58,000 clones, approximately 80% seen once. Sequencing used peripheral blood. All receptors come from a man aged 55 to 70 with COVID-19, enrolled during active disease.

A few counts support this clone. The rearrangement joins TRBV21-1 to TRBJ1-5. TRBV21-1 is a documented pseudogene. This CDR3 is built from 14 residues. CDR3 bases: TGTGCCAGCAGCAAGACCCCCCTAGGACAGCCCCAGCATTTT. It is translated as CASSKTPLGQPQHF.

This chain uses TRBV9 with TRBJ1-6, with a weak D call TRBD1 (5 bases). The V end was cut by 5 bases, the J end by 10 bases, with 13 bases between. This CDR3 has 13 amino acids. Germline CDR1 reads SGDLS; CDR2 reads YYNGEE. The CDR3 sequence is CASRLDSVSPLHF. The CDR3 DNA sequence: TGTGCCAGCAGACTCGACAGTGTCTCACCCCTCCACTTT.

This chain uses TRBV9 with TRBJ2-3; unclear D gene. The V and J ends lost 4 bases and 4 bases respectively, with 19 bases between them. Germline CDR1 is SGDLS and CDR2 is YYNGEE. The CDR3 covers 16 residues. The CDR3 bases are TGTGCCAGCAGCCCCCACCTTGACATTTTGGCAGATACGCAGTATTTT. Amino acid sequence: CASSPHLDILADTQYF. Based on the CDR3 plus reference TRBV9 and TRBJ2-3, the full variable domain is DSGVTQTPKHLITATGQRVTLRCSPRSGDLSVYWYQQSLDQGLQFLIQYYNGEERAKGNILERFSAQQFPDLHSELNLSSLELGDSALYFCASSPHLDILADTQYFGPGTRLTVL.

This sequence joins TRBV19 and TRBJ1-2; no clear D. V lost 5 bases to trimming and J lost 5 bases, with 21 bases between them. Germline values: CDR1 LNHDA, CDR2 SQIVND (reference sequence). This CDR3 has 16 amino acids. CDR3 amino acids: CASSSRSSTTEYGYTF. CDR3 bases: TGTGCCAGTAGTTCCCGCTCGTCAACTACCGAGTATGGCTACACCTTC.

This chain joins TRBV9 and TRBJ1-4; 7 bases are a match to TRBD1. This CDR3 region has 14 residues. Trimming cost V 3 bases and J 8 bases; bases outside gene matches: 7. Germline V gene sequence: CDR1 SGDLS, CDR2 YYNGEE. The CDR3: CASSGSRGEEKLFF. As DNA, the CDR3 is TGTGCCAGCAGCGGCTCCAGGGGGGAGGAAAAACTGTTTTTT.

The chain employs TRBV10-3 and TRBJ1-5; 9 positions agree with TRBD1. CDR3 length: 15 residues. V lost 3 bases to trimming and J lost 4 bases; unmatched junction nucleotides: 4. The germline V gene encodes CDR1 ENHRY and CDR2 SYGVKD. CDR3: CAISDAGTGNQPQHF. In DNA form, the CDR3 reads TGTGCCATCAGTGATGCCGGGACAGGGAATCAGCCCCAGCATTTT.

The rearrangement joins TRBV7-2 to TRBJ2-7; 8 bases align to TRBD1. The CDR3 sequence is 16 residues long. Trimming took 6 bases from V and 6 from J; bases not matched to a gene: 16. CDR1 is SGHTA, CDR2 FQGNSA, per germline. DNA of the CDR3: TGTGCCAGCAGTCGGACAGGACAGGGTAAAATGGGCGAGCAGTACTTC. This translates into CASSRTGQGKMGEQYF.

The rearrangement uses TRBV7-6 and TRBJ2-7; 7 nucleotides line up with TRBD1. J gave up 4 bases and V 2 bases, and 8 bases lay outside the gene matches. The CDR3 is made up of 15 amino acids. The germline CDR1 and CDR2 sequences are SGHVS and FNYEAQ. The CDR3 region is CASSLQSDRLYEQYF. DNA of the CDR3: TGTGCCAGCAGCTTACAGTCGGACAGGCTGTACGAGCAGTACTTC.

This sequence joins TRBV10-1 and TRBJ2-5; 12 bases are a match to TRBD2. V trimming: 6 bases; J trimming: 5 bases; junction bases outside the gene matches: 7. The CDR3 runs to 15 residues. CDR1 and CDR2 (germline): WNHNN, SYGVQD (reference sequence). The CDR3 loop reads CASRKTSGGRETQYF. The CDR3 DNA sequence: TGCGCCAGCAGAAAGACTAGCGGGGGCCGGGAGACCCAGTACTTC.

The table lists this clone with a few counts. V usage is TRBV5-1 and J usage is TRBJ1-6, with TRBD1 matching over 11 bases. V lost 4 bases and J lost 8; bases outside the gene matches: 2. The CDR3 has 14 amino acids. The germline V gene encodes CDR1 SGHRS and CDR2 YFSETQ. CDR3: CASSQGQGDSPLHF. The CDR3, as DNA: TGCGCCAGCAGCCAGGGACAGGGGGATTCACCCCTCCACTTT.

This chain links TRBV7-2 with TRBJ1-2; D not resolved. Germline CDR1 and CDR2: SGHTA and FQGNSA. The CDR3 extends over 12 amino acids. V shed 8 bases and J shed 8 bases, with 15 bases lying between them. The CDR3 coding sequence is TGTGCCAGCGCAGGTCGAGGGAACGGCTACACCTTC. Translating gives CASAGRGNGYTF.

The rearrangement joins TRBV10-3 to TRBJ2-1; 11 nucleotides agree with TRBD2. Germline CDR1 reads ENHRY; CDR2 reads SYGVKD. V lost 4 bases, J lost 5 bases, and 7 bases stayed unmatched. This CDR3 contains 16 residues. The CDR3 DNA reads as TGTGCCATCAGTGGAGGCGGGACTAGCGGTAACAATGAGCAGTTCTTC. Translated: CAISGGGTSGNNEQFF.

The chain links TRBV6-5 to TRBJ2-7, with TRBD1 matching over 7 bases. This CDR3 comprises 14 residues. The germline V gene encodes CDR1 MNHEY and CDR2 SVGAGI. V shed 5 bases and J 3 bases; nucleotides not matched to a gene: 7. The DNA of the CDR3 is TGTGCCAGCAGTCCTTTTGGACAGGACTACGAGCAGTACTTC. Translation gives CASSPFGQDYEQYF.

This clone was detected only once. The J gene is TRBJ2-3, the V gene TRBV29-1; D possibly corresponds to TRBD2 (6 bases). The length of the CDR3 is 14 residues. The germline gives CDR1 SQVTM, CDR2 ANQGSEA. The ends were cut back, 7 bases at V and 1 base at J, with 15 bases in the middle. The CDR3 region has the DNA TGCAGCGGAGGGGATACGGGGGGCACAGATACGCAGTATTTT. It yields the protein CSGGDTGGTDTQYF.

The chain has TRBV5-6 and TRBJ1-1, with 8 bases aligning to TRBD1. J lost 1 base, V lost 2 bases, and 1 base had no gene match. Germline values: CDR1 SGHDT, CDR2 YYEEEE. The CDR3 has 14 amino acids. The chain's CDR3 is CASSFGTGNTEAFF. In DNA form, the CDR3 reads TGTGCCAGCAGCTTTGGGACAGGGAACACTGAAGCTTTCTTT.

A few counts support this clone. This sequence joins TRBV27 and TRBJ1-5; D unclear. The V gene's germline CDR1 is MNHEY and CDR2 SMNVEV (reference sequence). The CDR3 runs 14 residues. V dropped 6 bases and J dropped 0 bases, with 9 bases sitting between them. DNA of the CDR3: TGTGCCAGCAGGTCGGCAGGTAGCAATCAGCCCCAGCATTTT. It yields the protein CASRSAGSNQPQHF.

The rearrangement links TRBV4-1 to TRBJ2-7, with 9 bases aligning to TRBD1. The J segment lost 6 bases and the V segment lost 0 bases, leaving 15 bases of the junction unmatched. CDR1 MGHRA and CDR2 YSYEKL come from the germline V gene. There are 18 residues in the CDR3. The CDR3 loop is CASSQDRGTGIILGEQYF. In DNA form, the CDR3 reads TGCGCCAGCAGCCAAGATCGGGGGACAGGGATAATTTTAGGCGAGCAGTACTTC.

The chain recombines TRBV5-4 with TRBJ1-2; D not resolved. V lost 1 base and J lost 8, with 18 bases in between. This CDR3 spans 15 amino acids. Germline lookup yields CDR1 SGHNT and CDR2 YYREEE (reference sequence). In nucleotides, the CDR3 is TGTGCCAGCAGCTTGTTGTCTGCCCTCTCGGGAGGCTACACCTTC. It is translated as CASSLLSALSGGYTF.

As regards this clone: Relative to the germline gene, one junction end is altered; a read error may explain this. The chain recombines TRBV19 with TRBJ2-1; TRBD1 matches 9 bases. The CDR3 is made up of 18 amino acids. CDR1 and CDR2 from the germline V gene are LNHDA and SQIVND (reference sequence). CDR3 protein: CANSINTGGVRAAGEQFF. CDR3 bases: TGTGCCAATAGTATTAACACAGGGGGCGTTAGGGCCGCCGGTGAGCAGTTCTTC. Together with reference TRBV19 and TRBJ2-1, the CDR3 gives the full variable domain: DGGITQSPKYLFRKEGQNVTLSCEQNLNHDAMYWYRQDPGQGLRLIYYSQIVNDFQKGDIAEGYSVSREKKESFPLTVTSAQKNPTAFYLCANSINTGGVRAAGEQFFGPGTRLTVL.

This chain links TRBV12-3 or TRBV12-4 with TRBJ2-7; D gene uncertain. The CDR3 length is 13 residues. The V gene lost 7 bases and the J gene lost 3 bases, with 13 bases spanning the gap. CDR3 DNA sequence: TGTGCCAGCACCTTGGCCCCGAACTACGAGCAGTACTTC. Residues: CASTLAPNYEQYF.

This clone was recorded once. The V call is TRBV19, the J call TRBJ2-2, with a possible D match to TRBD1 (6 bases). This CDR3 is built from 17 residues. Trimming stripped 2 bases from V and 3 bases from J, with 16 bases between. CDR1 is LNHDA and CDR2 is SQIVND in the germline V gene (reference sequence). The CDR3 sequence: CASSIPRTASDTGELFF. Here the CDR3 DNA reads TGTGCCAGTAGTATACCCCGGACAGCGTCCGACACCGGGGAGCTGTTTTTT.